The 22 T cell receptor beta chains listed next were all sequenced from one sample in a study of response to subunit inactivated influenza vaccine. TCRdb re-analysed the RT-PCR reads in MiXCR, keeping a single row per CDR3 protein. The sample has 650,000 to 800,000 distinct CDR3 sequences, about 15% seen once. The source was PBMCs from blood, collected 14 to 15 days before vaccination. The receptors here all came from a man between 45 and 60 years old who received an inactivated influenza vaccine.

The chain recombines TRBV19 with TRBJ2-7, with TRBD1 as a possible D gene (6 bases). Germline CDR1 LNHDA, CDR2 SQIVND (reference sequence). The length of the CDR3 is 12 residues. V lost 7 bases, J lost 1 base, and 8 bases lay in between. The CDR3 DNA follows: TGTGCCAGTACGGACAGATCCTACGAGCAGTACTTC. It yields the protein CASTDRSYEQYF.

This clonotype was counted between two and nine times. The chain is built from TRBV7-2 and TRBJ2-7; a possible D gene is TRBD2 (5 bases). The CDR3 totals 12 residues. V dropped 6 bases and J dropped 5 bases, with 11 bases sitting between them. From germline, CDR1 is SGHTA and CDR2 FQGNSA. CDR3 nucleotides: TGTGCCAGCAGGGGTCTAGCTGACGAGCAGTACTTC. Residues: CASRGLADEQYF.

This clonotype was counted a few times. The chain has TRBV6-1 and TRBJ2-7; D could derive from TRBD1 or TRBD2 (5 bases each). Germline lookup yields CDR1 MNHNS and CDR2 SASEGT. Trimming removed 5 bases from V and 4 bases from J, with 21 bases in between. The length of the CDR3 is 16 residues. Written as DNA, the CDR3 is TGTGCCAGCAGTCAACCCGTCATAAGGGGAGCATACGAGCAGTACTTC. Translation gives CASSQPVIRGAYEQYF.

This clonotype was detected only a few times. This CDR3 reads CASSSRSSGEYNEQFF. The CDR3 DNA reads TGTGCCAGCAGCTCGCGGTCTAGCGGGGAGTACAATGAGCAGTTCTTC. The chain carries TRBV7-2 and TRBJ2-1, with 9 bases lining up with TRBD2. Looked up from germline, CDR1 is SGHTA and CDR2 is FQGNSA. The CDR3 totals 16 residues. Trimming removed 4 bases from V and 4 bases from J; junction bases left unmatched: 8.

There are a few counts of this clonotype. The CDR3 DNA reads TGTGCCAGCAGCGACCGGGGGGGAAGGTCACCCCTCCACTTT. Its protein is CASSDRGGRSPLHF. This chain links TRBV12-3 or TRBV12-4 with TRBJ1-6; tentative D call: TRBD1 (5 bases). CDR3 size: 14 residues. V was cut by 6 bases and J by 10 bases, with 16 bases left in between.

CDR3 nucleotides: TGTGCCAGCAGTTACTCGACATCCCTCCTAGACGGGATTCAGCCCCAGCATTTT. Amino acids: CASSYSTSLLDGIQPQHF. The chain employs TRBV6-2 or TRBV6-3 and TRBJ1-5; no reliable D call. The germline V and J ends were trimmed by 0 bases and 6 bases, with 21 bases remaining between them. CDR1 MNHEY and CDR2 SVGEGT come from the germline V gene. CDR3 length: 18 amino acids.

The table lists this clonotype with many counts. This rearrangement joins TRBV2 to TRBJ2-5; 7 nucleotides align to TRBD2. Per germline, CDR1 SNHLY and CDR2 FYNNEI. The CDR3 consists of 15 residues. Unmatched junction bases numbered 10, after V lost 8 bases and J lost 1 base. CDR3 in DNA: TGTGCCAGCTCTTGGGGACTACCAGGCCAAGAGACCCAGTACTTC. Translation: CASSWGLPGQETQYF.

Only a few counts were recorded for this clonotype. The V call is TRBV4-3, the J call TRBJ1-4; the D is unclear. The CDR3 is made up of 13 amino acids. Trimming stripped 1 base from V and 7 bases from J, with 7 bases between. Germline CDR1 is LGHNA and CDR2 is YSLEER. The CDR3 loop is CASSQVTAEKLFF. The DNA for the CDR3 is TGCGCCAGCAGCCAAGTCACCGCTGAAAAACTGTTTTTT.

V and J are TRBV6-5 and TRBJ2-3; the D gene could be TRBD1 or TRBD2 (5 bases each). This CDR3 comprises 14 residues. Germline V CDR1 and CDR2: MNHEY, SVGAGI. The germline V and J ends were trimmed by 4 bases and 6 bases, with 14 bases remaining between them. The CDR3 DNA follows: TGTGCCAGCAGTTTCTACCGGGACGGGGATACGCAGTATTTT. Translation: CASSFYRDGDTQYF.

The chain is built from TRBV7-8 and TRBJ2-5; D remains ambiguous. The V end lost 10 bases, the J end lost 4 bases, and 22 bases lay between the germline ends. Looked up from germline, CDR1 is SGHVS and CDR2 is FQNEAQ. The CDR3 contains 15 residues. CDR3 amino acids: CAIQKEPQILETQYF. Written as DNA, the CDR3 is TGTGCCATCCAAAAGGAGCCGCAAATCCTAGAGACCCAGTACTTC.

This clonotype was seen many times. This rearrangement joins TRBV11-2 to TRBJ2-5; D gene unclear. Germline lookup yields CDR1 SGHAT and CDR2 FQNNGV. The CDR3 is made up of 15 amino acids. Trimming removed 3 bases at V and 4 bases at J, with 15 bases between. CDR3 sequence: CASSFRSAWRETQYF. The CDR3 nucleotides read TGTGCCAGCAGCTTCCGATCGGCTTGGCGAGAGACCCAGTACTTC.

The rearrangement links TRBV28 to TRBJ2-7; the D is unclear. Germline lookup yields CDR1 MDHEN and CDR2 SYDVKM. V was clipped by 7 bases and J by 1 base, with 11 bases between them. The CDR3 sequence is 13 residues long. The CDR3 DNA reads as TGTGCCAGCAAAGGTTCGCCTTCCTACGAGCAGTACTTC. Translating gives CASKGSPSYEQYF.

This clonotype was detected only a few times. The chain combines TRBV5-1 with TRBJ2-7; D unclear. This CDR3 spans 15 amino acids. Germline CDR1 reads SGHRS; CDR2 reads YFSETQ. V lost 4 bases, J lost 1 base, and 15 bases lay in between. In nucleotides, the CDR3 is TGCGCCAGCAGCCTGGGGTGGACGCCGTCCTACGAGCAGTACTTC. It yields the protein CASSLGWTPSYEQYF.

This clonotype has just a few counts. The CDR3: CAISDAGTSGGASGELFF. The DNA of the CDR3 is TGTGCCATCAGTGATGCCGGGACTAGCGGGGGGGCCTCCGGGGAGCTGTTTTTT. The V call is TRBV10-3, the J call TRBJ2-2; 16 nucleotides align to TRBD2. The ends lost 3 bases at V and 6 bases at J; junction bases unmatched: 7. CDR1 ENHRY and CDR2 SYGVKD come from the germline V gene. CDR3 size: 18 residues.

For the CDR3, the DNA is TGTGCCAGCCGAGGGACGACGCTCACTGAAGCTTTCTTT. Translating it yields CASRGTTLTEAFF. The chain is built from TRBV18 and TRBJ1-1, with D perhaps TRBD1 (5 bases). The CDR3 runs 13 residues. Deletions cut 8 bases from V and 4 bases from J, with 14 bases between. CDR1 and CDR2 (germline): KGHSH, LQKENI.

Only a few counts were recorded for this clonotype. The rearrangement uses TRBV6-1 and TRBJ2-5; 11 bases line up with TRBD2. Per the germline V gene, CDR1 is MNHNS and CDR2 is SASEGT. This CDR3 spans 14 amino acids. V was pared by 8 bases and J by 2 bases, with 4 bases of the junction left unmatched. CDR3 nucleotides: TGTGCCAGCCTAGCGGGAGGTATTCAAGAGACCCAGTACTTC. Its protein product is CASLAGGIQETQYF.

This clonotype appeared a few times. The rearrangement uses TRBV15 and TRBJ2-5, with D possibly TRBD1 on 6 matching bases. Trimming pared 2 bases from V and 5 bases from J, leaving 15 bases between. The germline gives CDR1 LNHNV, CDR2 YYDKDF (reference sequence). CDR3 size: 15 residues. CDR3 coding DNA: TGTGCCACCAGCAGATCCCCGGGACAACAGGAGACCCAGTACTTC. Amino acids: CATSRSPGQQETQYF.

The chain has TRBV10-3 and TRBJ2-5; possibly TRBD2 for D (6 bases). The CDR3 consists of 13 residues. V dropped 7 bases and J dropped 4 bases, with 13 bases sitting between them. CDR1 and CDR2 from the germline V gene are ENHRY and SYGVKD. This CDR3 reads CAIKQAGPETQYF. As DNA, the CDR3 is TGTGCCATCAAACAAGCGGGCCCAGAGACCCAGTACTTC.

This chain joins TRBV6-5 and TRBJ2-7; D not certain. Germline V gives CDR1 MNHEY, CDR2 SVGAGI. The CDR3 runs 14 residues. V lost 0 bases to trimming and J lost 7 bases, with 13 bases between them. CDR3 amino acids: CASSYSTSPREQYF. For the CDR3, the DNA is TGTGCCAGCAGTTACTCGACAAGTCCCCGGGAGCAGTACTTC.

This clonotype has more than one count but fewer than ten. This rearrangement joins TRBV18 to TRBJ1-1, with D possibly matching TRBD1 (6 bases). The germline V gene has CDR1 KGHSH and CDR2 LQKENI. CDR3 length equals 14 residues. Trimming stripped 3 bases from V and 10 bases from J, with 18 bases between. DNA for the CDR3: TGTGCCAGCTCACCGGGGGGGGCCGAGGAGAGAGCTTTCTTT. This gives the protein CASSPGGAEERAFF.

This chain links TRBV4-1 with TRBJ2-4; 7 positions match TRBD2. Per germline, CDR1 MGHRA and CDR2 YSYEKL. The CDR3 has 21 amino acids. V shed 1 base and J 0 bases; nucleotides not matched to a gene: 18. The CDR3 region is CASSQGASGPFNWGAKNIQYF. DNA for the CDR3: TGCGCCAGCAGCCAAGGGGCTAGCGGACCCTTTAATTGGGGAGCCAAAAACATTCAGTACTTC.

This clonotype was counted only a few times. This chain joins TRBV7-8 and TRBJ1-4; a weak D match, TRBD1 (5 bases). This CDR3 has 14 residues. Germline V CDR1 and CDR2: SGHVS, FQNEAQ. Deletions cut 5 bases from V and 3 bases from J, with 10 bases between. CDR3 coding DNA: TGTGCCAGCAGCCCGTCGGGGGCTAATGAAAAACTGTTTTTT. Protein: CASSPSGANEKLFF.